The clone carrying this T cell receptor (beta chain) was found a few times. Its antigen is undetermined. TCR alpha and beta CDR3 regions were amplified from RNA using iRepertoire nested multiplex PCR. For one-step reverse transcription and amplification, roughly 100-400 ng of tissue mRNA or PBMC total RNA was used. One entry per CDR3 protein results from TCRdb running MiXCR on the multiplex PCR reads. This table has around 190,000 distinct CDR3 sequences, approximately 30% appearing once. This specimen comes from a study of glioma-infiltrating T cells. V lost 4 bases, J lost 4 bases, and 11 bases stayed unmatched. The CDR3 is made up of 15 amino acids. Germline CDR1 reads SGHDT; CDR2 reads YYEEEE. Whole-study results and caveats: Above-expected tissue-blood divergence occurred in all gliomas, most in low-grade ones. Only very few CDR3 sequences appeared in both tissue and blood.

The gene calls are TRBV5-6 and TRBJ2-7; 7 nucleotides agree with TRBD2. Sequenced: glioma tissue, nonneoplastic brain tissue, or PBMCs (not recorded which). This TCR was recovered from a human donor with low-grade glioma or glioblastoma, undergoing nonglioma brain surgery, or in good health (not recorded which). The CDR3 DNA sequence: TGTGCCAGCAGCACCTTAAGTAGCGGGTTTTACGAGCAGTACTTC. Its translation is CASSTLSSGFYEQYF.